This T cell receptor beta chain stems from a study of T-cell reconstitution after alpha-beta-depleted transplantation in children. The CDR3 consists of 18 residues. CDR1 and CDR2 (germline): DFQATT, SNEGSKA (reference sequence). Trimming cost V 3 bases and J 4 bases; bases outside gene matches: 15. Preparation of the TCRbeta library used unique molecular identifiers. TCRdb reanalysed the PCR reads using MiXCR and keeps one entry per CDR3 protein. The sample holds hundreds of thousands of distinct CDR3 sequences, 15% to 20% seen once. This clonotype was counted a few times. The source of this sequence is a human donor who donated a stem cell graft to a child with acute lymphoblastic leukemia. This specimen consisted of PBMCs from the stem cell graft donor, obtained from the stem cell graft. V and J are TRBV20-1 and TRBJ2-5, with 12 bases fitting TRBD2. The CDR3 sequence: CSARILAGGPSWTETQYF. The CDR3, as DNA: TGCAGTGCTAGGATACTAGCGGGAGGACCCTCATGGACAGAGACCCAGTACTTC.